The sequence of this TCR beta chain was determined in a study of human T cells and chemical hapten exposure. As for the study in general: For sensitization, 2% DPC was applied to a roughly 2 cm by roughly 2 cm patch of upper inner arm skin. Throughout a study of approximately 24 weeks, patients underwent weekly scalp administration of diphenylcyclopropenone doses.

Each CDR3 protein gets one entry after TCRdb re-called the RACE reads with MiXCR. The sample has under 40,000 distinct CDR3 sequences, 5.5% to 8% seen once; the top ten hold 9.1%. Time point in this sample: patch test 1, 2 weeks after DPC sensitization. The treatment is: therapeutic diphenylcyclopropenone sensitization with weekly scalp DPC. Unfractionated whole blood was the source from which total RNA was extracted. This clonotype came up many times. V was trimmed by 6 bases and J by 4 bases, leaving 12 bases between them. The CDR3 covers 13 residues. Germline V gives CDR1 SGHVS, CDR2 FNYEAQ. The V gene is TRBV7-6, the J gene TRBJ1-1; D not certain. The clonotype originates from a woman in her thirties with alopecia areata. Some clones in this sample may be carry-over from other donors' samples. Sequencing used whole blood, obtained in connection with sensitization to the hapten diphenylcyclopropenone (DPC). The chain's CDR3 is CASRLAVSTEAFF. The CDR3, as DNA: TGTGCCAGCAGGCTGGCCGTTAGCACTGAAGCTTTCTTT. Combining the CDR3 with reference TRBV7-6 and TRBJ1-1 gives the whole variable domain GAGVSQSPRYKVTKRGQDVALRCDPISGHVSLYWYRQALGQGPEFLTYFNYEAQQDKSGLPNDRFSAERPEGSISTLTIQRTEQRDSAMYRCASRLAVSTEAFFGQGTRLTVV.